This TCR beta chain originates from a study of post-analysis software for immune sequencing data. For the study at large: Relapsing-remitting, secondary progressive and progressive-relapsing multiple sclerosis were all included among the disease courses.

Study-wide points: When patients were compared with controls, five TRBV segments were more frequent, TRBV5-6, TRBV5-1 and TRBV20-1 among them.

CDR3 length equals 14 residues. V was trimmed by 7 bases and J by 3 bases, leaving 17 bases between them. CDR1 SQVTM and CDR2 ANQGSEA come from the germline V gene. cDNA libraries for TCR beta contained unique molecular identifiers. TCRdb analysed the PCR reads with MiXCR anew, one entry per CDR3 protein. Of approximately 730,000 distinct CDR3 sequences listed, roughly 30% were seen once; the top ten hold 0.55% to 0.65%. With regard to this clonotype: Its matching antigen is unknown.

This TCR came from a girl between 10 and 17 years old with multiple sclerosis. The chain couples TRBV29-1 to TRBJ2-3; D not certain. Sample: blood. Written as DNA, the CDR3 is TGCAGCGCTGGCCGGAATGGTCGTACAGATACGCAGTATTTT. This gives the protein CSAGRNGRTDTQYF.